This T cell receptor (beta chain) was identified in a study of lymphopenia after photon versus proton radiotherapy. Profiled with immunoSEQ multiplex PCR; TCRdb holds only in-frame clones, not every one. This sample has 35,000 to 40,000 clones; 85% to 90% occur once, and the top ten carry 2.5% to 3.5%. The CDR3 runs to 15 residues. V lost 3 bases to trimming and J lost 1 base, with 15 bases between them. CDR1 and CDR2 from the germline V gene are GTSNPN and SVGIG (reference sequence). This specimen consisted of peripheral blood, obtained from a patient treated with photon-based radiotherapy. The sequence was obtained from a man between 45 and 60 years old with gastric cancer. V usage is TRBV30 and J usage is TRBJ1-2; D might be TRBD1 (5 bases). The CDR3 is CAWSAGGGVNYGYTF. The CDR3, as DNA: TGTGCCTGGAGCGCGGGAGGAGGGGTTAACTATGGCTACACCTTC. Full variable domain (missing parts from reference TRBV30 and TRBJ1-2): SQTIHQWPATLVQPVGSPLSLECTVEGTSNPNLYWYRQAAGRGLQLLFYSVGIGQISSEVPQNLSASRPQDRQFILSSKKLLLSDSGFYLCAWSAGGGVNYGYTFGSGTRLTVV.